The next 22 T cell receptor beta chains were all read from a single sample in a study of shared clonotypes between healthy human individuals. The method was immunoSEQ multiplex PCR; TCRdb's version includes in-frame clones alone and lacks a portion of them. The sample lists some 2,400,000 clones, 90% to 96% occurring once. Sequencing used naive CD4+ T cells sorted from blood. Subset in this sample: CD45RA+ positively selected. The receptors derive from a man in his late teens or twenties in good health.

The chain links TRBV6-7 to TRBJ1-5; a weak D match, TRBD1 (6 bases). TRBV6-7 carries the ORF label, with uncertain function. With 5 bases removed from V and 2 bases from J, the gap between germline ends came to 16 bases. The CDR3 has 16 amino acids. The chain's CDR3 is CASSALGGRGNQPQHF. Written as DNA, the CDR3 is TGTGCCAGCAGTGCCCTCGGGGGGCGGGGCAATCAGCCCCAGCATTTT.

This clone has just one count. This chain connects TRBV27 to TRBJ1-1; D ambiguous. Trimming removed 0 bases from V and 1 base from J, with 12 bases in between. Germline V CDR1 and CDR2: MNHEY, SMNVEV (reference sequence). This CDR3 is 16 amino acids long. CDR3 sequence: CASSLSRLGGNTEAFF. In DNA form, the CDR3 reads TGTGCCAGCAGTTTATCTCGGTTGGGCGGGAACACTGAAGCTTTCTTT.

V gene TRBV19 combines with J gene TRBJ2-1, with 7 bases fitting TRBD1. This CDR3 contains 17 residues. V was clipped by 5 bases and J by 4 bases; unmatched bases: 14. Germline V gene lookup returns CDR1 LNHDA and CDR2 SQIVND (reference sequence). The CDR3 DNA sequence: TGTGCCAGTAGTGGGGGCAGGGGGAATTTCGGATACAATGAGCAGTTCTTC. As protein: CASSGGRGNFGYNEQFF. The whole variable domain, filled in from reference TRBV19 and TRBJ2-1, reads DGGITQSPKYLFRKEGQNVTLSCEQNLNHDAMYWYRQDPGQGLRLIYYSQIVNDFQKGDIAEGYSVSREKKESFPLTVTSAQKNPTAFYLCASSGGRGNFGYNEQFFGPGTRLTVL.

A few counts support this clone. J is TRBJ1-6 and V is TRBV5-1; 9 bases match TRBD1. This CDR3 is built from 14 residues. Germline trimming cut 5 bases from V and 7 bases from J; bases unmatched to any gene: 4. Germline CDR1 reads SGHRS; CDR2 reads YFSETQ. The CDR3 DNA follows: TGCGCCAGCAGAAGGACAGGGGAGAATTCACCCCTCCACTTT. As protein: CASRRTGENSPLHF.

Note on this clone: At the DNA level, this CDR3 is encoded by other sequences in the same sample as well. V gene TRBV7-2 combines with J gene TRBJ2-1, with 12 bases matching TRBD2. The V and J ends lost 4 bases and 4 bases, in that order; junction bases with no gene match: 2. The CDR3 extends over 15 amino acids. The germline CDR1 and CDR2 sequences are SGHTA and FQGNSA. DNA for the CDR3: TGTGCCAGCAGCTCAGGACTAGCGGGGTACAATGAGCAGTTCTTC. Its protein product is CASSSGLAGYNEQFF.

V and J are TRBV7-6 and TRBJ1-5; 9 bases align to TRBD1. The length of the CDR3 is 17 residues. Trimming took 1 base from V and 3 from J; bases not matched to a gene: 7. CDR1 is SGHVS and CDR2 is FNYEAQ in the germline V gene. In nucleotides, the CDR3 is TGTGCCAGCAGCTTAGAACAGGGGGCCTTCCCCAATCAGCCCCAGCATTTT. It encodes CASSLEQGAFPNQPQHF.

The V and J genes are TRBV7-2 and TRBJ2-5; D is undetermined. Trimming removed 1 base from V and 1 base from J, with 7 bases in between. The CDR3 covers 14 residues. Per the germline V gene, CDR1 is SGHTA and CDR2 is FQGNSA. As DNA, the CDR3 is TGTGCCAGCAGCTTAGATGCCTTCCAAGAGACCCAGTACTTC. Its translation is CASSLDAFQETQYF.

The chain uses TRBV7-6 and TRBJ1-3; D possibly corresponds to TRBD1 (5 bases). Germline values: CDR1 SGHVS, CDR2 FNYEAQ. This CDR3 has 17 amino acids. Between the trimmed V and J ends, which lost 4 bases and 0 bases, there was a span of 16 bases. The CDR3 nucleotides read TGTGCCAGCAGCTCGAGGGGAGGCCTAACCTCTGGAAACACCATATATTTT. Translating it yields CASSSRGGLTSGNTIYF.

Points on this clone: Other DNA sequences in this specimen translate into the identical CDR3. The chain uses TRBV7-9 and TRBJ1-1, with TRBD1 matching 7 bases. The CDR3 has 15 amino acids. Trimming cost V 1 base and J 0 bases; bases outside gene matches: 2. Germline lookup yields CDR1 SEHNR and CDR2 FQNEAQ (reference sequence). This CDR3 reads CASSLGQGVNTEAFF. DNA of the CDR3: TGTGCCAGCAGCTTAGGACAGGGCGTGAACACTGAAGCTTTCTTT.

The V call is TRBV10-3, the J call TRBJ2-1; 11 nucleotides align to TRBD1. The CDR3 consists of 15 residues. The germline CDR1 and CDR2 sequences are ENHRY and SYGVKD. J gave up 7 bases and V 0 bases, and 2 bases lay outside the gene matches. CDR3 DNA sequence: TGTGCCATCAGTGAGTCGGGACAGGGGGAAAATGAGCAGTTCTTC. Translation: CAISESGQGENEQFF.

This chain links TRBV29-1 with TRBJ2-1, with D possibly being TRBD2 (6 bases). With 5 bases removed from V and 12 bases from J, the gap between germline ends came to 8 bases. Germline assignment: CDR1 SQVTM and CDR2 ANQGSEA. This CDR3 contains 9 residues. The CDR3 here is CSVQEGQFF. The CDR3 DNA reads TGCAGCGTTCAGGAGGGGCAGTTCTTC.

This clone was seen once. The rearrangement joins TRBV7-2 to TRBJ2-5; D remains ambiguous. V lost 4 bases and J lost 5, with 11 bases in between. Germline V lookup: CDR1 SGHTA, CDR2 FQGNSA. CDR3 length equals 13 residues. CDR3 nucleotide sequence: TGTGCCAGCAGCTCAAGCCGAGGCGAGACCCAGTACTTC. Translating it yields CASSSSRGETQYF.

CDR3 region: CASLRDLNTGELFF. CDR3 bases: TGTGCCAGCCTAAGGGATTTGAACACCGGGGAGCTGTTTTTT. The chain uses TRBV6-5 and TRBJ2-2; D is uncertain. Germline V gives CDR1 MNHEY, CDR2 SVGAGI. The germline V and J ends were trimmed by 8 bases and 1 base, with 11 bases remaining between them. This CDR3 is built from 14 residues.

The rearrangement joins TRBV6-1 to TRBJ2-7, with D unclear. This CDR3 comprises 14 residues. Germline values: CDR1 MNHNS, CDR2 SASEGT. V lost 7 bases to trimming and J lost 0 bases, with 13 bases between them. The chain's CDR3 is CASIATLNSYEQYF. The CDR3 DNA reads as TGTGCCAGCATCGCGACGCTAAACTCCTACGAGCAGTACTTC.

V usage is TRBV10-3 and J usage is TRBJ2-1, with 13 bases fitting TRBD2. This CDR3 region has 16 residues. CDR1 ENHRY and CDR2 SYGVKD come from the germline V gene. The junction had 8 bases not matched to a gene; V was cut back by 6 bases and J by 6 bases. In DNA form, the CDR3 reads TGTGCCATCAGGAGAGGACTAGCGGGAGTCGGCAATGAGCAGTTCTTC. Amino acids: CAIRRGLAGVGNEQFF.

The CDR3 nucleotides read TGTGCCAGTAGCACAGGGAAGGACTACGAGCAGTACTTC. This gives the protein CASSTGKDYEQYF. This chain links TRBV19 with TRBJ2-7, with D maybe TRBD1 (6 bases). Per germline, CDR1 LNHDA and CDR2 SQIVND (reference sequence). The CDR3 contains 13 residues. Trimming removed 6 bases from V and 3 bases from J, with 12 bases in between.

The chain employs TRBV7-3 and TRBJ1-6, with a possible D match to TRBD1 (6 bases). The CDR3 runs to 15 residues. Trimming left V 3 bases short and J 7 bases short, with 13 bases between. The germline CDR1 and CDR2 sequences are SGHTA and FQGTGA. The chain's CDR3 is CASSLSGASNSPLHF. The CDR3 bases are TGTGCCAGCAGCTTGTCGGGGGCTTCGAATTCACCCCTCCACTTT.

This clone was found once. The rearrangement joins TRBV7-8 to TRBJ2-1, with TRBD1 as a possible D gene (6 bases). V lost 0 bases, J lost 6 bases, and 6 bases lay in between. In germline, CDR1 is SGHVS, CDR2 FQNEAQ. The CDR3 runs 13 residues. The CDR3 region is CASSLAGGNEQFF. CDR3 nucleotides: TGTGCCAGCAGCTTAGCAGGGGGCAATGAGCAGTTCTTC.

V usage is TRBV6-5 and J usage is TRBJ2-7; 11 bases line up with TRBD2. CDR1 is MNHEY and CDR2 is SVGAGI in the germline V gene. Trimming cost V 5 bases and J 2 bases; bases outside gene matches: 2. CDR3 size: 14 residues. For the CDR3, the DNA is TGTGCCAGCAGTATAGCGGGAGGGCCCTACGAGCAGTACTTC. It encodes CASSIAGGPYEQYF.

This chain uses TRBV6-5 with TRBJ2-1; possibly TRBD1 or TRBD2 for D (5 bases each). CDR1 and CDR2 (germline): MNHEY, SVGAGI. The CDR3 is 11 residues long. V lost 6 bases and J 6 bases, leaving 6 bases between the germline ends. The CDR3 nucleotides are TGTGCCAGCAGGGGGGTCAATGAGCAGTTCTTC. Its protein is CASRGVNEQFF.

The chain recombines TRBV7-9 with TRBJ1-1; D remains unclear. Trimming cost V 5 bases and J 1 base, with 8 bases left between them. From germline, CDR1 is SEHNR and CDR2 FQNEAQ (reference sequence). The CDR3 sequence is 13 residues long. The CDR3 DNA is TGTGCCAGCAGCCTTCCTAAGAACACTGAAGCTTTCTTT. Protein product: CASSLPKNTEAFF.

This chain links TRBV6-1 with TRBJ2-2; the D is unclear. Germline V gene sequence: CDR1 MNHNS, CDR2 SASEGT. V was shortened by 6 bases and J by 6 bases, with 20 bases between the two germline ends. The CDR3 runs 16 residues. This CDR3 is CASRETQALQAGELFF. The CDR3 coding sequence is TGTGCCAGCAGAGAAACCCAGGCGTTGCAGGCCGGGGAGCTGTTTTTT.